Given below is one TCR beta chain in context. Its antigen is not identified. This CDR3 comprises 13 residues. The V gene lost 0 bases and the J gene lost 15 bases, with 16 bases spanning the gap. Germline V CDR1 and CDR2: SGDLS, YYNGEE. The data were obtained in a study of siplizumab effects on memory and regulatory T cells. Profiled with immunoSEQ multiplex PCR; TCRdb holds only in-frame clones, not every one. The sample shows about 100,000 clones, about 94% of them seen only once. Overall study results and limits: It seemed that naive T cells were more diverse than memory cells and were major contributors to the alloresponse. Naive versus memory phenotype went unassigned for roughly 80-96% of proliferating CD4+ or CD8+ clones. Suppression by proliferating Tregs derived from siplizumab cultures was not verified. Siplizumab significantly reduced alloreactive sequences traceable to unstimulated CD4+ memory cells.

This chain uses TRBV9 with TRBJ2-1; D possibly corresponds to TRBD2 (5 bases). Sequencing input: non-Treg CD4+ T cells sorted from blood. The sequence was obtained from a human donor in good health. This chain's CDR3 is CASSVVPADRPFF. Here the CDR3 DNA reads TGTGCCAGCAGCGTAGTTCCAGCGGACCGGCCGTTCTTC.